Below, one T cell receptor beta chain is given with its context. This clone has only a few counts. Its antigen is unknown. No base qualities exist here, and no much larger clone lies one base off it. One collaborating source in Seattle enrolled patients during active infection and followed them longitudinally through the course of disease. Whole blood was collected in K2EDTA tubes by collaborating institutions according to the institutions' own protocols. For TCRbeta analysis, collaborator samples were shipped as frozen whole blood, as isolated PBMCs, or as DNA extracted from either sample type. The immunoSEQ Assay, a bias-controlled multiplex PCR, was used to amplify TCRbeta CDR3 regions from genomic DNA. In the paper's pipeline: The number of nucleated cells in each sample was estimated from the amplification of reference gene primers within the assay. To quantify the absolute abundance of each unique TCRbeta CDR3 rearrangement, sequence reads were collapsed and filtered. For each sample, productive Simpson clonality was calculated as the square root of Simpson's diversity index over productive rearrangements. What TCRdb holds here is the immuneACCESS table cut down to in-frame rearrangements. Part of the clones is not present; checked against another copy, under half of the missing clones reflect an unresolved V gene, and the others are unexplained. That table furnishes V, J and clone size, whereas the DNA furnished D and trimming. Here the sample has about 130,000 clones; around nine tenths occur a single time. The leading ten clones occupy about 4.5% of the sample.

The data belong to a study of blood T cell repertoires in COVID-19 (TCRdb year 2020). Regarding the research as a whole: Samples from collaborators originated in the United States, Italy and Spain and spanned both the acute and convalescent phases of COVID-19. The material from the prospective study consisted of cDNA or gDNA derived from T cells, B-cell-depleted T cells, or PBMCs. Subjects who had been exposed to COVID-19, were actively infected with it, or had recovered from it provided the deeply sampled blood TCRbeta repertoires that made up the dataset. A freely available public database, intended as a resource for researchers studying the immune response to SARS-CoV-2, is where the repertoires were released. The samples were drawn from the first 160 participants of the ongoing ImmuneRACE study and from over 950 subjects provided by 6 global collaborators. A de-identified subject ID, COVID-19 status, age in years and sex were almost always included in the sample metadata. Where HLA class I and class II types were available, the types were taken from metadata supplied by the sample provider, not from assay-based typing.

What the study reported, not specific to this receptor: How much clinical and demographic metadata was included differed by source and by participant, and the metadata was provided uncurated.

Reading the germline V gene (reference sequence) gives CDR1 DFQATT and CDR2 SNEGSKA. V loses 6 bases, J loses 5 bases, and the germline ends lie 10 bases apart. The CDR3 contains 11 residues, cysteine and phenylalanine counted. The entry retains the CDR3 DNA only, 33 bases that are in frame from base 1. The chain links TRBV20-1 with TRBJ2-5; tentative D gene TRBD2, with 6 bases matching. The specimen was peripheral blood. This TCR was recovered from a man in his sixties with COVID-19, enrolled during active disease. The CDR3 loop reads CSAGTWETQYF. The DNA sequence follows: TGCAGTGCCGGGACTTGGGAGACCCAGTACTTC.